The clone carrying this T cell receptor (beta chain) turned up a few times. This entry is derived from a study of beta chain features in type 1 diabetes. The V and J ends lost 4 bases and 2 bases, in that order; junction bases with no gene match: 5. Looked up from germline, CDR1 is MGHRA and CDR2 is YSYEKL. This CDR3 spans 15 amino acids. All of the isolated RNA was reverse transcribed, so expressed TCRB transcripts were sequenced. TCRdb's table, derived via immunoSEQ multiplex PCR, lists solely in-frame clones and lacks some. The repertoire holds hundreds of thousands of clones, with roughly 8% as singletons. Naive, central memory, regulatory and stem cell-like memory cells within the CD4+ compartment were sorted using CD45RO/CCR7/CD25/CD127/CD95/CD27. All sorted populations exceeded 98% purity.

The receptor comes from a woman between 18 and 29 years old in good health. The chain combines TRBV4-1 with TRBJ2-5, with 9 bases identical to TRBD1. The sequenced sample consisted of central memory CD4+ T cells from blood. The CDR3 loop reads CASSPPGQGQETQYF. CDR3 in DNA: TGCGCCAGCAGCCCCCCGGGACAGGGTCAAGAGACCCAGTACTTC.